This T cell receptor (beta chain) derives from a study of human T cells and chemical hapten exposure. Study-wide background: All through the roughly 26-week study, the scalp of each patient received diphenylcyclopropenone doses weekly. There were per-sample TCR yield variations, arising mainly from small pooled library volume differences.

Documented time point: patch test 2, 6 weeks after DPC sensitization. Described treatment: therapeutic diphenylcyclopropenone sensitization with weekly scalp DPC. Via MiXCR, TCRdb re-called the RACE reads, giving one row per CDR3 protein. This sample has some 350,000 distinct CDR3 sequences; nearly 6.5% occur once, and the top ten carry around 5.8%. Germline values: CDR1 SNHLY, CDR2 FYNNEI. The CDR3 is 14 residues long. V shed 8 bases and J 4 bases; nucleotides not matched to a gene: 5. The table lists this clonotype with many counts. Its cognate antigen is unknown. General study findings and limits: TCRs whose frequency exceeded 1 in 1000 remained the same following DPC sensitization. Significantly more large CDR3 similarity clusters were formed by expanded TCRs than by controls.

The chain is built from TRBV2 and TRBJ1-5; 10 positions match TRBD1. The sample consisted of whole blood, taken in connection with sensitization to the hapten diphenylcyclopropenone (DPC). This TCR derives from a woman aged 18 to 35 with alopecia areata. Some clones in this sample may be carry-over from other donors' samples. The DNA for the CDR3 is TGTGCCAGCTCGGACAGGGGGGGGAATCAGCCCCAGCATTTT. This gives the protein CASSDRGGNQPQHF.